Listed below are T cell receptor beta chains from one sample, sequenced in a study of a mutant IDH1 vaccine in newly diagnosed glioma. The data were produced by immunoSEQ multiplex PCR, yet TCRdb's version contains in-frame clones alone and is incomplete. The data contain tens of thousands of clones, more than 65% of them singletons. The source material was PBMCs, sampled from a glioma patient treated with radiotherapy, temozolomide or both. Receptor source: a man aged 45-65 years with glioma. CDR3s include the opening cysteine and the closing phenylalanine or tryptophan. The D gene is left open where the match is weak. Only some rows state a clone size, as once, few, many or a class for expanded clones.

v_gene: TRBV6-1; abundance: -; j_gene: TRBJ2-6; d_gene: TRBD2; CDR3aa: CASGGGSGANVLTF; CDR3nt: TGTGCCAGCGGGGGGGGGTCTGGGGCCAACGTCCTGACTTTC
v_gene: TRBV30; abundance: -; j_gene: TRBJ2-1; d_gene: -; CDR3aa: CAWNRPSTEQFF; CDR3nt: TGTGCCTGGAACCGCCCTTCGACTGAGCAGTTCTTC
v_gene: TRBV18; abundance: -; j_gene: TRBJ1-5; d_gene: -; CDR3aa: CASSPSGAINQPQHF; CDR3nt: TGTGCCAGCTCACCTTCCGGGGCCATAAATCAGCCCCAGCATTTT
v_gene: TRBV14; abundance: -; j_gene: TRBJ1-4; d_gene: TRBD1; CDR3aa: CASSQIQGVNEKLFF; CDR3nt: TGTGCCAGCAGCCAGATACAGGGGGTTAATGAAAAACTGTTTTTT
v_gene: TRBV6-5; abundance: -; j_gene: TRBJ2-3; d_gene: -; CDR3aa: CASKPSYPDTQYF; CDR3nt: TGTGCCAGCAAGCCTAGTTACCCAGATACGCAGTATTTT
v_gene: TRBV5-1; abundance: once; j_gene: TRBJ1-1; d_gene: TRBD1; CDR3aa: CASSLGQGVEAFF; CDR3nt: TGCGCCAGCAGCCTGGGACAGGGAGTAGAAGCTTTCTTT
v_gene: TRBV13; abundance: many; j_gene: TRBJ1-4; d_gene: TRBD1; CDR3aa: CASRQGGEGNEKLFF; CDR3nt: TGTGCCAGCAGGCAAGGGGGCGAAGGTAATGAAAAACTGTTTTTT
v_gene: TRBV13; abundance: -; j_gene: TRBJ2-5; d_gene: -; CDR3aa: CASSAPTSLFETQYF; CDR3nt: TGTGCCAGCAGCGCCCCGACTAGTTTATTCGAGACCCAGTACTTC
v_gene: TRBV19; abundance: once; j_gene: TRBJ2-1; d_gene: TRBD1; CDR3aa: CASSLMRGPYNEQFF; CDR3nt: TGTGCCAGTTCCCTCATGAGGGGGCCCTACAATGAGCAGTTCTTC
v_gene: TRBV6-1; abundance: -; j_gene: TRBJ2-7; d_gene: -; CDR3aa: CASRWTGSYEQYF; CDR3nt: TGTGCCAGCAGATGGACCGGCTCCTACGAGCAGTACTTC
v_gene: TRBV6-4; abundance: -; j_gene: TRBJ1-1; d_gene: -; CDR3aa: CASSDSKQVVRTENTEAFF; CDR3nt: TGTGCCAGCAGTGACTCGAAGCAGGTGGTACGCACAGAGAACACTGAAGCTTTCTTT
v_gene: TRBV30; abundance: -; j_gene: TRBJ2-7; d_gene: -; CDR3aa: CAWREWSFDEQYF; CDR3nt: TGTGCCTGGAGGGAGTGGAGTTTCGACGAGCAGTACTTC
v_gene: TRBV7-9; abundance: -; j_gene: TRBJ2-5; d_gene: -; CDR3aa: CASSLTGSQETQYF; CDR3nt: TGTGCCAGCAGCCTCACTGGCTCCCAAGAGACCCAGTACTTC
v_gene: TRBV13; abundance: -; j_gene: TRBJ2-3; d_gene: -; CDR3aa: CASSPGLVMNGTDTQYF; CDR3nt: TGTGCCAGCAGCCCGGGACTCGTTATGAATGGCACAGATACGCAGTATTTT
v_gene: TRBV4-3; abundance: -; j_gene: TRBJ2-3; d_gene: TRBD2; CDR3aa: CASSPGRGGSTDTQYF; CDR3nt: TGCGCCAGCAGCCCTGGCCGCGGGGGAAGCACAGATACGCAGTATTTT
v_gene: TRBV19; abundance: -; j_gene: TRBJ1-4; d_gene: -; CDR3aa: CASSSGVGGGEKLFF; CDR3nt: TGTGCCAGTAGTAGCGGAGTTGGGGGCGGTGAAAAACTGTTTTTT
v_gene: TRBV6-5; abundance: -; j_gene: TRBJ1-4; d_gene: -; CDR3aa: CASRLERGANEKLFF; CDR3nt: TGTGCCAGCAGGCTGGAAAGGGGCGCAAATGAAAAACTGTTTTTT